Each of the 20 T cell receptor beta chains below was sequenced from the same sample in a study of graft-versus-host responses after intestinal transplantation. Intraepithelial and lamina propria lymphocytes were released after the graft tissue was processed. Clones were read by immunoSEQ multiplex PCR, and TCRdb kept only the in-frame ones, dropping some. Of around 17,000 clones listed, about 80% are singletons. The specimen comprised ileum tissue, sampled approximately 110 days after intestinal transplant. The receptor set was obtained from a human patient who received an intestinal transplant, so some T cells may come from the graft donor.

V is TRBV12-2 and J is TRBJ2-1; TRBD2 was called by the table and not checked on the DNA. TRBV12-2 is a pseudogene segment. The CDR3 loop spans 14 amino acids. The CDR3 coding sequence is TGTGCAAGCCGACCTACTAGCGGTAACAATGAGCAGTTCTTC. Its translation is CASRPTSGNNEQFF.

V gene TRBV4-2 combines with J gene TRBJ2-1; 8 positions agree with TRBD2. The CDR3 runs to 16 residues. V lost 0 bases to trimming and J lost 7 bases; unmatched junction nucleotides: 8. Germline V gene data show CDR1 as LGHNA and CDR2 as YNFKEQ. The CDR3 nucleotides are TGTGCCAGCAGCCAAGACATTAGCGGGAAGATGAATGAGCAGTTCTTC. Encoded protein: CASSQDISGKMNEQFF.

This chain joins TRBV6-1 and TRBJ2-5; D may be TRBD1 (5 bases). Trimming left V 2 bases short and J 6 bases short, with 13 bases between. Per germline, CDR1 MNHNS and CDR2 SASEGT. CDR3 length: 14 residues. The CDR3 spells CASSERYRLKTQYF. DNA of the CDR3: TGTGCCAGCAGTGAAAGATACAGGTTAAAGACCCAGTACTTC.

V usage is TRBV20-1 and J usage is TRBJ1-1, with D unclear. The V gene's germline CDR1 is DFQATT and CDR2 SNEGSKA (reference sequence). V lost 8 bases to trimming and J lost 11 bases, with 15 bases between them. There are 10 residues in the CDR3. CDR3 DNA sequence: TGCAGTCCCACTAACTGGGAGGCTTTCTTT. The encoded protein is CSPTNWEAFF.

The chain couples TRBV5-6 to TRBJ1-1; D is unresolved. Germline V gene lookup returns CDR1 SGHDT and CDR2 YYEEEE. The CDR3 extends over 14 amino acids. The V and J ends lost 2 bases and 3 bases respectively, with 11 bases between them. CDR3: CASSFSIGDTEAFF. DNA of the CDR3: TGTGCCAGCAGCTTCTCGATTGGGGACACTGAAGCTTTCTTT.

V is TRBV6-6 and J is TRBJ1-2; maybe TRBD1 (6 bases). Trimming took off 5 bases at V and 3 bases at J, with 7 bases between the two ends. The length of the CDR3 is 12 residues. The germline CDR1 and CDR2 sequences are MNHNY and SVGAGI (reference sequence). In DNA, the CDR3 is TGTGCCAGCAGTAGGACAGACTATGGCTACACCTTC. Protein product: CASSRTDYGYTF.

This clone appeared a single time. This rearrangement joins TRBV5-1 to TRBJ1-1; D not resolved. The germline CDR1 and CDR2 sequences are SGHRS and YFSETQ. The CDR3 is made up of 14 amino acids. Trimming stripped 0 bases from V and 2 bases from J, with 8 bases between. CDR3 loop: CASSLERGNTEAFF. CDR3 sequence (DNA): TGCGCCAGCAGCTTGGAACGGGGAAACACTGAAGCTTTCTTT.

The chain is built from TRBV19 and TRBJ2-3; a weak D match, TRBD2 (6 bases). Germline CDR1 reads LNHDA; CDR2 reads SQIVND (reference sequence). The CDR3 is made up of 14 amino acids. V lost 7 bases, J lost 5 bases, and 16 bases lay in between. CDR3 sequence (DNA): TGTGCCAGTACCGTACCGGGACTTATAGATACGCAGTATTTT. It encodes CASTVPGLIDTQYF.

V usage is TRBV6-6 and J usage is TRBJ1-1; no firm D call. V lost 1 base and J lost 1, with 4 bases in between. CDR3 length: 13 amino acids. CDR1 is MNHNY, CDR2 SVGAGI, per germline (reference sequence). The CDR3 bases are TGTGCCAGCAGTTACTGGCAGAACACTGAAGCTTTCTTT. Translated, it gives CASSYWQNTEAFF.

The V and J genes are TRBV4-2 and TRBJ2-7; 15 bases are a match to TRBD2. Trimming cost V 3 bases and J 9 bases; bases outside gene matches: 9. Germline V lookup: CDR1 LGHNA, CDR2 YNFKEQ. CDR3 length: 16 residues. The CDR3 loop is CASSHIGTSGGPRQYF. For the CDR3, the DNA is TGTGCCAGCAGCCATATAGGGACTAGCGGGGGGCCTCGGCAGTACTTC.

This chain uses TRBV5-6 with TRBJ2-1; unclear D gene. Germline V gene lookup returns CDR1 SGHDT and CDR2 YYEEEE. The CDR3 covers 13 residues. Trimming stripped 2 bases from V and 6 bases from J, with 9 bases between. As DNA, the CDR3 is TGTGCCAGCAGCTTTGGATTCCCCAATGAGCAGTTCTTC. Its protein product is CASSFGFPNEQFF.

The chain carries TRBV5-1 and TRBJ2-2; 12 bases align to TRBD2. Germline assignment: CDR1 SGHRS and CDR2 YFSETQ. The junction had 5 bases not matched to a gene; V was cut back by 3 bases and J by 5 bases. The CDR3 consists of 16 residues. For the CDR3, the DNA is TGCGCCAGCAGCTCCAAAGGACTAGCGGGGACCGGGGAGCTGTTTTTT. Its protein is CASSSKGLAGTGELFF. The full variable domain, in which reference TRBV5-1 and TRBJ2-2 provide the parts outside the CDR3, is KAGVTQTPRYLIKTRGQQVTLSCSPISGHRSVSWYQQTPGQGLQFLFEYFSETQRNKGNFPGRFSGRQFSNSRSEMNVSTLELGDSALYLCASSSKGLAGTGELFFGEGSRLTVL.

This rearrangement joins TRBV7-2 to TRBJ2-1; D perhaps matches TRBD2 (6 bases). Trimming pared 1 base from V and 4 bases from J, leaving 11 bases between. In germline, CDR1 is SGHTA, CDR2 FQGNSA. The CDR3 is 15 amino acids. Here the CDR3 DNA reads TGTGCCAGCAGCTTAGGACTAGTCGGATACAATGAGCAGTTCTTC. This sequence encodes CASSLGLVGYNEQFF. Filled out from reference TRBV7-2 and TRBJ2-1, the complete variable domain reads GAGVSQSPSNKVTEKGKDVELRCDPISGHTALYWYRQSLGQGLEFLIYFQGNSAPDKSGLPSDRFSAERTGGSVSTLTIQRTQQEDSAVYLCASSLGLVGYNEQFFGPGTRLTVL.

The CDR3 DNA sequence: TGTGCCACCATGTACGGCAGGGGGCGTTCCTACAATGAGCAGTTCTTC. It translates to CATMYGRGRSYNEQFF. The rearrangement uses TRBV10-3 and TRBJ2-1; 8 nucleotides line up with TRBD1. The V gene end was trimmed by 10 bases and the J gene end by 1 base; junction bases not matched to a gene: 12. Looked up from germline, CDR1 is ENHRY and CDR2 is SYGVKD. The CDR3 loop spans 16 amino acids.

This chain connects TRBV7-6 to TRBJ2-3; D remains unclear. V dropped 5 bases and J dropped 2 bases, with 14 bases sitting between them. In germline, CDR1 is SGHVS, CDR2 FNYEAQ. The CDR3 has 15 amino acids. In DNA form, the CDR3 reads TGTGCCAGCAGCCCTGGGATCCGCCCCACAGATACGCAGTATTTT. As protein: CASSPGIRPTDTQYF.

This clone was seen a single time. The V and J genes are TRBV13 and TRBJ1-2, with 8 nucleotides matching TRBD1. V trimming: 0 bases; J trimming: 1 base; junction bases outside the gene matches: 10. The CDR3 is made up of 18 amino acids. CDR1 and CDR2 (germline): PRHDT, FYEKMQ (reference sequence). This CDR3 is CASSLGGQVLPLNYGYTF. The CDR3 DNA reads as TGTGCCAGCAGCTTAGGGGGACAGGTACTACCGCTTAACTATGGCTACACCTTC.

The chain uses TRBV11-2 and TRBJ2-7; D not certain. CDR1 and CDR2 (germline): SGHAT, FQNNGV. Trimming took 1 base from V and 5 from J, leaving 3 bases between them. The CDR3 consists of 11 residues. CDR3 nucleotides: TGTGCCAGCAGCTTAGCAGACGAGCAGTACTTC. Amino acids: CASSLADEQYF.

The chain couples TRBV30 to TRBJ2-4; D is perhaps TRBD1 (6 bases). CDR1 and CDR2 from the germline V gene are GTSNPN and SVGIG (reference sequence). This CDR3 region has 16 residues. The germline V and J ends were trimmed by 0 bases and 2 bases, with 14 bases remaining between them. The CDR3: CAWSVPGGWTKNIQYF. The DNA for the CDR3 is TGTGCCTGGAGTGTACCTGGGGGCTGGACCAAAAACATTCAGTACTTC.

CDR3 region: CASSLVPRSTDTQYF. CDR3 bases: TGTGCCAGCAGCTTAGTTCCCAGGAGCACAGATACGCAGTATTTT. The genes are TRBV7-6 and TRBJ2-3; D remains ambiguous. CDR1 is SGHVS and CDR2 is FNYEAQ in the germline V gene. The V and J ends lost 1 base and 0 bases respectively, with 8 bases between them. The CDR3 has 15 residues.

The chain is built from TRBV5-4 and TRBJ2-5; a possible D gene is TRBD2 (6 bases). Germline loops: CDR1 SGHNT, CDR2 YYREEE (reference sequence). This CDR3 is 13 amino acids long. V lost 4 bases and J lost 3, with 10 bases in between. For the CDR3, the DNA is TGTGCCAGCAGCCGGGGGTACGAAGAGACCCAGTACTTC. Its protein is CASSRGYEETQYF.